This T cell receptor beta chain was identified during a study of breast tumors, draining lymph nodes, adjacent tissues. Overall study results and limits: That most tumor T cells come from lymph nodes remained unproven. Luminal-like breast cancer showed significantly higher tumor–nontumor repertoire similarity than basal-like. Compared with lymph nodes, tumors were less diverse; compared with nontumor tissue, more. The data were judged consistent with most tumor T cells coming from lymph node and expanding in tumor.

The V end lost 3 bases, the J end lost 10 bases, and 15 bases lay between the germline ends. CDR1 LNHDA and CDR2 SQIVND come from the germline V gene (reference sequence). The CDR3 runs 13 residues. Each CDR3 protein gets one entry after TCRdb re-called the multiplex PCR reads with MiXCR. The sample has about 270,000 distinct CDR3 sequences, around 30% seen once. Axillary draining lymph nodes of breast cancer patients supplied the node samples. This clonotype has ten or more counts. Its antigen is as yet unknown. The sequence derives from a female donor with breast cancer. Some clones in this sample may be carry-over from other donors' samples. Sequenced: axillary lymph node tissue. The chain carries TRBV19 and TRBJ1-2; possible D gene TRBD1, 5 bases. CDR3 sequence (DNA): TGTGCCAGTAGTATTGCGGGTAAGGGGTACTACACCTTC. Protein: CASSIAGKGYYTF. Full variable domain (rest looked up from reference TRBV19 and TRBJ1-2): DGGITQSPKYLFRKEGQNVTLSCEQNLNHDAMYWYRQDPGQGLRLIYYSQIVNDFQKGDIAEGYSVSREKKESFPLTVTSAQKNPTAFYLCASSIAGKGYYTFGSGTRLTVV.